This T cell receptor beta chain emerged from a study of shared clonotypes between healthy human individuals. In the authors' workflow: Filtering of immunoSEQ junctional sequences could not match full-length read filtering. Data came from immunoSEQ multiplex PCR; TCRdb stores just in-frame clones and leaves some out. The DNA was the basis for D and trimming; V, J and clone size are from that table. The sample includes some 1.5 million clones, roughly 95% seen only once; the top ten take over 1%. This clone was seen a single time. Sequencing was carried out using naive CD4+ T cells sorted from blood. Subset: CD45RA+ positively selected. This TCR was sampled from a man aged 30 to 39 in good health.

CDR3 DNA: TGTGCCAGCAGTTACCAGCGGAATTTCAAGAACACTGAAGCTTTCTTT. It codes for CASSYQRNFKNTEAFF. This chain connects TRBV6-6 to TRBJ1-1, with D unclear. V lost 2 bases and J 1 base, leaving 14 bases between the germline ends. The germline CDR1 and CDR2 sequences are MNHNY and SVGAGI (reference sequence). CDR3 size: 16 residues.